This T cell receptor (beta chain) stems from a study of vaccination and CD4 T cells after COVID-19. Overall study: The convalescents comprised six males and four females, two of them Hispanic. Spike peptides, overlapping and drawn from SARS-CoV-2, HCoV-NL63, HCoV-OC43 and HCoV-229E, were used to stimulate cells. Taking of post-vaccine samples occurred a median 72 days after dose two (range 14 to 241).

Sequenced with the Oncomine TCR Beta short-read assay was DNA taken from cultured CD4+ T cells. TCRdb itself ran the PCR reads through MiXCR, one entry per CDR3 protein. The data contain roughly 14,000 distinct CDR3 sequences, around 50% of them singletons. V shed 0 bases and J shed 5 bases, with 8 bases lying between them. This CDR3 is built from 13 residues. Germline V gene data show CDR1 as SGHDN and CDR2 as FVKESK. The treatment denotes: approximately 11-day PBMC culture with coronavirus spike peptide pools or control peptides (ViraFEST assay). Following expansion of antigen-specific T cells with peptide pools, ViraFEST then sequenced TCRs. With respect to this clonotype: Its antigen is unidentified.

The material sequenced was cultured CD4+ T cells from blood, taken after SARS-CoV-2 vaccination. This clonotype was obtained from a human donor with COVID-19. The chain carries TRBV14 and TRBJ2-7; D might be TRBD2 (6 bases). Here the CDR3 reads CASSQDRGNEQYF. The CDR3 DNA is TGTGCCAGCAGCCAAGACCGGGGGAACGAGCAGTACTTC.